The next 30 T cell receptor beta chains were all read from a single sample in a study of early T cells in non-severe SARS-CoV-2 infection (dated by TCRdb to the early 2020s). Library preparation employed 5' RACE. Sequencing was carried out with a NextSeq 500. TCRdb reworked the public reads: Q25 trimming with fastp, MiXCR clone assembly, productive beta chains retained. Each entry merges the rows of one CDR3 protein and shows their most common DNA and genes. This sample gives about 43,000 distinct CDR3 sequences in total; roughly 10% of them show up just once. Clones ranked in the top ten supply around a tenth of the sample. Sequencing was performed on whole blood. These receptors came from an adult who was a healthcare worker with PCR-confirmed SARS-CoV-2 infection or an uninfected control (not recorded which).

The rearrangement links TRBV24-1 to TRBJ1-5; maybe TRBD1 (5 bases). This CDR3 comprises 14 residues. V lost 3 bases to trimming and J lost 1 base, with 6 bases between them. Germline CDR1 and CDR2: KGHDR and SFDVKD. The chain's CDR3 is CATSDQGSNQPQHF. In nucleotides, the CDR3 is TGTGCCACCAGTGATCAGGGAAGCAATCAGCCCCAGCATTTT.

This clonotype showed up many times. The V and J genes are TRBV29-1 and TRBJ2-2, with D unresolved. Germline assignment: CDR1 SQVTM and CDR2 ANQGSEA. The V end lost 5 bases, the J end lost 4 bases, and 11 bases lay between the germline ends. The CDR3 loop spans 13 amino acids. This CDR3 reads CSVLHGFTGELFF. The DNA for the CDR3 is TGCAGCGTTCTGCACGGATTCACCGGGGAGCTGTTTTTT.

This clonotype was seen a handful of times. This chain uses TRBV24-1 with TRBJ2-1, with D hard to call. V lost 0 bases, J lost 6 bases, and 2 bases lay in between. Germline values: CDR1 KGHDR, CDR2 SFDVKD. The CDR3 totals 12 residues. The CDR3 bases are TGTGCCACCAGTGATTTGATCAATGAGCAGTTCTTC. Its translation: CATSDLINEQFF.

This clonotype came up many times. The CDR3 here is CAWKRVNTEAFF. CDR3 DNA sequence: TGTGCCTGGAAAAGAGTGAACACTGAAGCTTTCTTT. This sequence joins TRBV30 and TRBJ1-1; D is unclear. This CDR3 is built from 12 residues. The germline V and J ends were trimmed by 4 bases and 0 bases, with 6 bases remaining between them. Germline CDR1 reads GTSNPN; CDR2 reads SVGIG (reference sequence).

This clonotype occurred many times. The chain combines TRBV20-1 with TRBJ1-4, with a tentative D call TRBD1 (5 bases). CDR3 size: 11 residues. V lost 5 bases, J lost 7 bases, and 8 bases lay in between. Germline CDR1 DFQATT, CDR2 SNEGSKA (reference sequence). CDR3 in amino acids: CSAWTTEKLFF. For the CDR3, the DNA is TGCAGTGCTTGGACAACTGAAAAACTGTTTTTT.

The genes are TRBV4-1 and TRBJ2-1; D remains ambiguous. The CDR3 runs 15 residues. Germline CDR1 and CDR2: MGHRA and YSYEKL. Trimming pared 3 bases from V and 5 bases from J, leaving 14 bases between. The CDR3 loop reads CASSQQVYQNNEQFF. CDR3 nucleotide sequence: TGCGCCAGCAGCCAGCAAGTATACCAAAACAATGAGCAGTTCTTC.

The CDR3 is CSYRGGANTEAFF. The DNA for the CDR3 is TGCAGCTATCGGGGGGGCGCGAACACTGAAGCTTTCTTT. The chain is built from TRBV29-1 and TRBJ1-1, with D perhaps TRBD1 (6 bases). Germline CDR1 and CDR2: SQVTM and ANQGSEA. V lost 8 bases to trimming and J lost 1 base, with 14 bases between them. The CDR3 has 13 residues.

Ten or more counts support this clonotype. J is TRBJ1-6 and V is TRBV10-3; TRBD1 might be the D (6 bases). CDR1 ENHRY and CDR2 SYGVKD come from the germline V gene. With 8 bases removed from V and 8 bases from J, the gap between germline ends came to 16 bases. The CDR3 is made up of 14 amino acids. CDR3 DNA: TGTGCCATCTCCTACAGGGAATTAGATTCACCCCTCCACTTT. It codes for CAISYRELDSPLHF.

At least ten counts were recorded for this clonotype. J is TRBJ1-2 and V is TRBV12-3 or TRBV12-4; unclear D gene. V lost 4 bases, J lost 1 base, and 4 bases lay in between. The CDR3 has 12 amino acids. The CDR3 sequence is CASSWSNYGYTF. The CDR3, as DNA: TGTGCCAGCAGTTGGAGTAACTATGGCTACACCTTC.

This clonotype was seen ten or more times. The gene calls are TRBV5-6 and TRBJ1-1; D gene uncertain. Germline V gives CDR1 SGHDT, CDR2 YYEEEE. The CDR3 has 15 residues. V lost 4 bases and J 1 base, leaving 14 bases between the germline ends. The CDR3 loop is CASSPYRFQNTEAFF. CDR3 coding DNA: TGTGCCAGCAGCCCCTATAGATTTCAGAACACTGAAGCTTTCTTT.

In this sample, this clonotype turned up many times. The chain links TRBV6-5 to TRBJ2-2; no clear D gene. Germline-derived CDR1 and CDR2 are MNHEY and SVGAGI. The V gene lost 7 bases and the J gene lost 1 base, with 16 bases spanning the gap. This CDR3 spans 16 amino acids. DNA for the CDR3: TGTGCCAGCACCAAACGGGTGTGGGGGAACACCGGGGAGCTGTTTTTT. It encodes CASTKRVWGNTGELFF.

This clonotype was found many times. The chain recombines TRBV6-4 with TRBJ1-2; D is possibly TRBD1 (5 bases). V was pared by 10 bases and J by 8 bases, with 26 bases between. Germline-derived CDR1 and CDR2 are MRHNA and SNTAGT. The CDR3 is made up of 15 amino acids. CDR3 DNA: TGTGCCATCAACCTCTTTCCGGGACGCACAAGAGGCTACACCTTC. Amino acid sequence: CAINLFPGRTRGYTF.

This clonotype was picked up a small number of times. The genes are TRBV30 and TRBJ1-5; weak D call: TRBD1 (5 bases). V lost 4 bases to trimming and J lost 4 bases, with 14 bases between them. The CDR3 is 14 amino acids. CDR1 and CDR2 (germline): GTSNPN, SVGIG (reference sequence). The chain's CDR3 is CAWNIRGVNQPQHF. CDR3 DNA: TGTGCCTGGAACATCAGAGGGGTGAATCAGCCCCAGCATTTT.

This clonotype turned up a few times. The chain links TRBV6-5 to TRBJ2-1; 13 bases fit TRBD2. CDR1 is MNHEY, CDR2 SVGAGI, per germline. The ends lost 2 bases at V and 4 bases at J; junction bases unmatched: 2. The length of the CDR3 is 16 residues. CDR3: CASSYRTSGGYNEQFF. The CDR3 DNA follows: TGTGCCAGCAGTTACAGGACTAGCGGGGGTTACAATGAGCAGTTCTTC.

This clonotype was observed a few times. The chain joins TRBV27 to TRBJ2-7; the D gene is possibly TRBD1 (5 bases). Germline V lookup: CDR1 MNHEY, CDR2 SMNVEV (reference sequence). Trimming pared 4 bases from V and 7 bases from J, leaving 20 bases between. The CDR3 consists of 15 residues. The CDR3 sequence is CASSSPYRFSEEQYF. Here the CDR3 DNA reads TGTGCCAGCAGTTCCCCCTACAGGTTCTCGGAGGAGCAGTACTTC.

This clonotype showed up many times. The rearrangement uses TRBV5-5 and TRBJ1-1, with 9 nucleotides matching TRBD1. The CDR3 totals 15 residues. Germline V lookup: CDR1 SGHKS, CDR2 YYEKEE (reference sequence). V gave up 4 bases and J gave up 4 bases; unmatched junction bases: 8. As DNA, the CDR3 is TGTGCCAGCAGCACAGGGACAGGGATTGGCACTGAAGCTTTCTTT. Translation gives CASSTGTGIGTEAFF.

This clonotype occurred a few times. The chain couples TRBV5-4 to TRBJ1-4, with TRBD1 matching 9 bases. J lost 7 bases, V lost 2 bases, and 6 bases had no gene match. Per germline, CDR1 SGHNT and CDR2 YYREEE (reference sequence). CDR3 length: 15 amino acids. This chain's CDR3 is CASSFGGQGGEKLFF. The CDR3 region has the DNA TGTGCCAGCAGCTTTGGGGGACAGGGTGGTGAAAAACTGTTTTTT.

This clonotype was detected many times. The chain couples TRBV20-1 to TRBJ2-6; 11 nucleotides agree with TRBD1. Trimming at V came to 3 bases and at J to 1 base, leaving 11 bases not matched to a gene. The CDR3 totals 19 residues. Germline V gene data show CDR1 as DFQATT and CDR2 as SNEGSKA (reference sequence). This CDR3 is CSASDSAGQGGSGANVLTF. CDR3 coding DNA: TGCAGTGCTAGTGACTCTGCGGGACAGGGGGGATCTGGGGCCAACGTCCTGACTTTC.

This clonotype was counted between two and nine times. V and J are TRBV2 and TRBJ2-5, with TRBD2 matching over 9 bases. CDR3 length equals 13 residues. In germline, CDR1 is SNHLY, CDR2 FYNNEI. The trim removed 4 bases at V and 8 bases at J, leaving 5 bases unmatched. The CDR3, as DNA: TGTGCCAGCAGTGGATTAGCGGGAGCTACCCAGTACTTC. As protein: CASSGLAGATQYF. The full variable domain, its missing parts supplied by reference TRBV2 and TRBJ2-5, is EPEVTQTPSHQVTQMGQEVILRCVPISNHLYFYWYRQILGQKVEFLVSFYNNEISEKSEIFDDQFSVERPDGSNFTLKIRSTKLEDSAMYFCASSGLAGATQYFGPGTRLLVL.

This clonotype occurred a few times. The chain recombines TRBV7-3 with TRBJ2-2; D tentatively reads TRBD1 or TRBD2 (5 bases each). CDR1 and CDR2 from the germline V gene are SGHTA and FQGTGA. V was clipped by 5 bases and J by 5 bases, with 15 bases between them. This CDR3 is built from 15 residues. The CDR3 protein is CASSLGTRRTGELFF. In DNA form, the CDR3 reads TGTGCCAGCAGCCTCGGGACCCGGCGTACCGGGGAGCTGTTTTTT.

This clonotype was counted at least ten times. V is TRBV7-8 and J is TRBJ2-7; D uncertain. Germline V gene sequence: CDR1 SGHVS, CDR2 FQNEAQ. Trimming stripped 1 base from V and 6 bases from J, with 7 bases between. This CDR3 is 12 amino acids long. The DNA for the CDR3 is TGTGCCAGCAGCTTAGGCCAGGCCGAGCAGTACTTC. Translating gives CASSLGQAEQYF.

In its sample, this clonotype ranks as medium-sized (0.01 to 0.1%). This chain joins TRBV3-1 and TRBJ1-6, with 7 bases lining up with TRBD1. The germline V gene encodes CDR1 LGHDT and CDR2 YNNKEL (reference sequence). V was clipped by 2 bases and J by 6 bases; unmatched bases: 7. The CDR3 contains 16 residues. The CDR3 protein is CASSQPTGQINSPLHF. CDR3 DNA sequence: TGTGCCAGCAGCCAACCGACAGGGCAGATTAATTCACCCCTCCACTTT.

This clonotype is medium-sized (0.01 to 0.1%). The CDR3 loop is CASSLDLTDTQYF. DNA of the CDR3: TGTGCCAGCAGCTTGGATCTCACAGATACGCAGTATTTT. The rearrangement joins TRBV11-1 to TRBJ2-3; no definite D call. V lost 3 bases, J lost 2 bases, and 6 bases lay in between. The CDR3 consists of 13 residues. Germline assignment: CDR1 SGHAT and CDR2 FQDESV (reference sequence).

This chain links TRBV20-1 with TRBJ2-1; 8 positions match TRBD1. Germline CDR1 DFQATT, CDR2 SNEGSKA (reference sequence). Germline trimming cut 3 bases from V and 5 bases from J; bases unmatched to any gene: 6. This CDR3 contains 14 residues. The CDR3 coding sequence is TGCAGTGCTAGTCCCGGGACAGGCCACAATGAGCAGTTCTTC. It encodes CSASPGTGHNEQFF.

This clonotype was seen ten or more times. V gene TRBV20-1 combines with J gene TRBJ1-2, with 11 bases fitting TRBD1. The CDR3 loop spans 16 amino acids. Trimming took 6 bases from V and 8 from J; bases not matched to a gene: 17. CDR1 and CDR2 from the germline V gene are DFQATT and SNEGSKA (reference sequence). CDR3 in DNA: TGCAGTGCCCCATCCGGACAGGGGGCCATTAAGTTAGGCTACACCTTC. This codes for CSAPSGQGAIKLGYTF.

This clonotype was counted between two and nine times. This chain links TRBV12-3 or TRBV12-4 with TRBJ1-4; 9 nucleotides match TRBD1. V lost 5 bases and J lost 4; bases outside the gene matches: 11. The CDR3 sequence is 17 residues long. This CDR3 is CASSPGQGFEGNEKLFF. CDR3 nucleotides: TGTGCCAGCAGTCCGGGACAGGGCTTCGAGGGTAATGAAAAACTGTTTTTT.

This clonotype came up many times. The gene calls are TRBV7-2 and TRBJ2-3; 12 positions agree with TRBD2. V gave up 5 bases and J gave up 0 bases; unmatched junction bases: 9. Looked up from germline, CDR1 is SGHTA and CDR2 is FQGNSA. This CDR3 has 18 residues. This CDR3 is CASSPPSGGDRSTDTQYF. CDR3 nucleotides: TGTGCCAGCAGCCCGCCTAGCGGGGGGGACAGGAGCACAGATACGCAGTATTTT. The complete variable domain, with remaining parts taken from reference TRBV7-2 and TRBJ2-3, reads GAGVSQSPSNKVTEKGKDVELRCDPISGHTALYWYRQSLGQGLEFLIYFQGNSAPDKSGLPSDRFSAERTGGSVSTLTIQRTQQEDSAVYLCASSPPSGGDRSTDTQYFGPGTRLTVL.

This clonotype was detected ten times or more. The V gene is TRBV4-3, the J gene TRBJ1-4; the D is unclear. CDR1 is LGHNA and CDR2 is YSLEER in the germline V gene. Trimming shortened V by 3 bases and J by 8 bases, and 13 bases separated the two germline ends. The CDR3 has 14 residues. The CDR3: CASSQGWRVEKLFF. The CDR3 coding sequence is TGCGCCAGCAGCCAGGGTTGGAGGGTGGAAAAACTGTTTTTT.

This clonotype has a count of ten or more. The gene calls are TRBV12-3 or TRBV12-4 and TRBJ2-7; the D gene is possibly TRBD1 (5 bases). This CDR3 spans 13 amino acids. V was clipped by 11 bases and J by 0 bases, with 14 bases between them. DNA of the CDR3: TGTGCCTGCACCCCAGGGAACTCCTACGAGCAGTACTTC. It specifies CACTPGNSYEQYF.

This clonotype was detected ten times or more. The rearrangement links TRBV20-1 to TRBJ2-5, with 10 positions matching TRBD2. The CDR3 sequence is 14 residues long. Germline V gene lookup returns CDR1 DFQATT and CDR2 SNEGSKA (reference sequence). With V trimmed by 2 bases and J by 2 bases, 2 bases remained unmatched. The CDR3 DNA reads TGCAGTGCTAGACTAGCGGGAGATCAAGAGACCCAGTACTTC. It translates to CSARLAGDQETQYF.